These 9 T cell receptor beta chains were all obtained from the same sample, sequenced in a study of shared clonotypes between healthy human individuals. Repertoires were generated with immunoSEQ multiplex PCR, while TCRdb's copy carries only in-frame clones and drops some. The data show 1,500,000 or so clones, approximately 98.5% seen once. The sequenced material came from naive CD4+ T cells sorted from blood. Documented subset: CD45RA+ positively selected. All receptors derive from a man aged 30-40 years in good health.

The genes are TRBV28 and TRBJ2-7; TRBD2 matches at 12 bases. CDR1 is MDHEN, CDR2 SYDVKM, per germline. The junction had 9 bases not matched to a gene; V was cut back by 3 bases and J by 0 bases. The CDR3 is 18 residues long. The CDR3: CASSFPWALAGGSYEQYF. The CDR3 DNA follows: TGTGCCAGCAGTTTCCCCTGGGCACTAGCGGGAGGCTCCTACGAGCAGTACTTC.

The chain has TRBV10-1 and TRBJ2-7, with 13 bases aligning to TRBD2. The CDR3 covers 15 residues. The V and J ends lost 5 bases and 5 bases, in that order; junction bases with no gene match: 6. Germline V gene sequence: CDR1 WNHNN, CDR2 SYGVQD (reference sequence). In DNA form, the CDR3 reads TGCGCCAGCAGTAAAACTAGCGGGAGGGAGGACGAGCAGTACTTC. It is translated as CASSKTSGREDEQYF.

This clone was recorded only once. V usage is TRBV14 and J usage is TRBJ2-1; TRBD2 matches at 13 bases. The V and J ends lost 3 bases and 7 bases, in that order; junction bases with no gene match: 3. Germline CDR1 is SGHDN and CDR2 is FVKESK. The CDR3 covers 15 residues. The CDR3 DNA sequence: TGTGCCAGCAGCCACGGACTAGCGGGAGTAAATGAGCAGTTCTTC. It yields the protein CASSHGLAGVNEQFF.

This chain joins TRBV11-2 and TRBJ2-7; no clear D gene. Germline loops: CDR1 SGHAT, CDR2 FQNNGV. The CDR3 is 14 amino acids. V gave up 3 bases and J gave up 2 bases, with 11 bases separating them. The DNA of the CDR3 is TGTGCCAGCAGCTTTTACAGCGCTACCTACGAGCAGTACTTC. This gives the protein CASSFYSATYEQYF.

This chain uses TRBV5-8 with TRBJ1-5, with D tentatively TRBD1 (6 bases). Trimming took 4 bases from V and 10 from J, leaving 21 bases between them. The length of the CDR3 is 15 residues. CDR1 and CDR2 from the germline V gene are SGHTS and YDEGEE. CDR3 residues: CASSPSDRTVGPQHF. The CDR3 DNA reads as TGTGCCAGCAGCCCTTCCGACAGGACCGTGGGACCCCAGCATTTT.

This clone has only one observation. The rearrangement uses TRBV5-1 and TRBJ1-5; TRBD1 agrees at 9 bases. The V and J ends lost 0 bases and 10 bases, in that order; junction bases with no gene match: 2. This CDR3 region has 13 residues. Germline V lookup: CDR1 SGHRS, CDR2 YFSETQ. CDR3 nucleotide sequence: TGCGCCAGCAGCTTGGGGACAGGGGAACCCCAGCATTTT. The encoded protein is CASSLGTGEPQHF. Filled out from reference TRBV5-1 and TRBJ1-5, the complete variable domain reads KAGVTQTPRYLIKTRGQQVTLSCSPISGHRSVSWYQQTPGQGLQFLFEYFSETQRNKGNFPGRFSGRQFSNSRSEMNVSTLELGDSALYLCASSLGTGEPQHFGDGTRLSIL.

The CDR3, as DNA: TGTGCCAGCCGATCTGGGACAGGGTCCTACGAGCAGTACTTC. It yields the protein CASRSGTGSYEQYF. The rearrangement joins TRBV18 to TRBJ2-7, with TRBD1 identical over 9 bases. After removal of 8 bases from V and 1 base from J, the junction contained 6 bases not matched to a gene. The CDR3 runs 14 residues. CDR1 and CDR2 (germline): KGHSH, LQKENI. The whole variable domain, remainder taken from reference TRBV18 and TRBJ2-7, is NAGVMQNPRHLVRRRGQEARLRCSPMKGHSHVYWYRQLPEEGLKFMVYLQKENIIDESGMPKERFSAEFPKEGPSILRIQQVVRGDSAAYFCASRSGTGSYEQYFGPGTRLTVT.

This clone appeared once. This chain joins TRBV6-1 and TRBJ2-3; perhaps TRBD2 as D (5 bases). The CDR3 is 13 residues long. From germline, CDR1 is MNHNS and CDR2 SASEGT. V was clipped by 1 base and J by 10 bases, with 12 bases between them. Here the CDR3 reads CASSEEEEIAQYF. The CDR3 DNA follows: TGTGCCAGCAGTGAAGAGGAGGAAATTGCGCAGTATTTT.

The chain employs TRBV2 and TRBJ2-1, with D perhaps matching TRBD2 (5 bases). Trimming took off 2 bases at V and 9 bases at J, with 11 bases between the two ends. This CDR3 comprises 13 residues. Germline loops: CDR1 SNHLY, CDR2 FYNNEI. The CDR3 nucleotides read TGTGCCAGCAGTGAACAAGTAGGGAGTGAGCAGTTCTTC. This encodes CASSEQVGSEQFF.